This record looks at one TCR beta chain sequence and its context. In germline, CDR1 is SQVTM, CDR2 ANQGSEA. CDR3 length: 13 amino acids. These data come from a study of monozygotic twins with inflammatory bowel disease. TCRdb re-called the 5' RACE reads and gives one entry per CDR3 protein, without DNA. The ten top clones account for about 8%, within a sample of approximately 160,000 distinct CDR3 sequences. Sequencing was done on a sample of blood. This TCR was recovered from a human donor with ulcerative colitis or Crohn's disease, or a healthy co-twin of an affected twin (not recorded which). This sequence joins TRBV29-1 and TRBJ1-1. Here the CDR3 reads CSVGGEPNTEAFF.